The 18 T cell receptor beta chains presented below share a single source sample, sequenced in a study of cytomegalovirus exposure and HLA in healthy donors. This PCR relied on a set of 60 Vbeta primers and 13 Jbeta primers. The assay was immunoSEQ multiplex PCR, and TCRdb's table has in-frame clones only and misses some. The sample contains 100,000 or so clones, about four fifths of which appear only once. Input material: PBMCs. The receptors here all came from a man aged 25 to 40 in good health and CMV-seronegative.

V is TRBV7-2 and J is TRBJ2-3, with D possibly being TRBD2 (5 bases). Trimming stripped 2 bases from V and 4 bases from J, with 10 bases between. The CDR3 contains 14 residues. CDR1 is SGHTA and CDR2 is FQGNSA in the germline V gene. CDR3 in amino acids: CASSLTGTADTQYF. As DNA, the CDR3 is TGTGCCAGCAGCTTAACGGGAACAGCAGATACGCAGTATTTT.

V is TRBV5-1 and J is TRBJ2-2; 9 nucleotides match TRBD1. CDR1 is SGHRS and CDR2 is YFSETQ in the germline V gene. After removal of 3 bases from V and 6 bases from J, the junction contained 3 bases not matched to a gene. The CDR3 has 14 residues. The CDR3 DNA reads TGCGCCAGCAGCTGGACAGGGGCGGCCGGGGAGCTGTTTTTT. Its protein is CASSWTGAAGELFF. The whole variable domain, remainder taken from reference TRBV5-1 and TRBJ2-2, is KAGVTQTPRYLIKTRGQQVTLSCSPISGHRSVSWYQQTPGQGLQFLFEYFSETQRNKGNFPGRFSGRQFSNSRSEMNVSTLELGDSALYLCASSWTGAAGELFFGEGSRLTVL.

This clone was recorded a few times. V is TRBV28 and J is TRBJ1-6; D not resolved. V gave up 4 bases and J gave up 9 bases, with 16 bases separating them. The CDR3 is 15 amino acids. Germline values: CDR1 MDHEN, CDR2 SYDVKM. In DNA form, the CDR3 reads TGTGCCAGCAGTTCGAATCCGAGATCTTCTTCACCCCTCCACTTT. Translated, it gives CASSSNPRSSSPLHF.

The V and J genes are TRBV28 and TRBJ1-5, with D perhaps matching TRBD1 (5 bases). This CDR3 contains 15 residues. Trimming pared 7 bases from V and 5 bases from J, leaving 18 bases between. Germline assignment: CDR1 MDHEN and CDR2 SYDVKM. As DNA, the CDR3 is TGTGCCAGCATTAACCGGGACTTGGGGCATCAGCCCCAGCATTTT. Protein product: CASINRDLGHQPQHF.

The count of this clone is one. The rearrangement joins TRBV7-6 to TRBJ2-1; weak D call: TRBD1 (6 bases). Germline loops: CDR1 SGHVS, CDR2 FNYEAQ. Between the trimmed V and J ends, which lost 1 base and 8 bases, there was a span of 15 bases. The CDR3 totals 15 residues. CDR3 in amino acids: CASSLGTAKTDEQFF. The CDR3, as DNA: TGTGCCAGCAGCTTAGGGACAGCCAAGACGGATGAGCAGTTCTTC.

This clone was seen once. The rearrangement joins TRBV19 to TRBJ2-1; D might be TRBD2 (6 bases). V gave up 1 base and J gave up 9 bases, with 16 bases separating them. Germline V gene data show CDR1 as LNHDA and CDR2 as SQIVND (reference sequence). This CDR3 is 15 amino acids long. CDR3 residues: CASSIVAGPDGEQFF. Written as DNA, the CDR3 is TGTGCCAGTAGTATAGTGGCGGGGCCAGACGGTGAGCAGTTCTTC.

The chain couples TRBV27 to TRBJ1-2, with TRBD1 as a possible D gene (5 bases). The CDR3 consists of 13 residues. Between the trimmed V and J ends, which lost 5 bases and 8 bases, there was a span of 15 bases. Germline lookup yields CDR1 MNHEY and CDR2 SMNVEV (reference sequence). DNA for the CDR3: TGTGCCAGCAGTCTTAGGGCGCAGGGAGGCTACACCTTC. This sequence encodes CASSLRAQGGYTF.

The rearrangement joins TRBV5-1 to TRBJ1-2, with 7 bases identical to TRBD1. The CDR3 sequence is 12 residues long. V lost 2 bases and J lost 8; bases outside the gene matches: 3. Looked up from germline, CDR1 is SGHRS and CDR2 is YFSETQ. In nucleotides, the CDR3 is TGCGCCAGCAGCTTACAGGGGCTGGGCTACACCTTC. Translation: CASSLQGLGYTF.

This clone is deemed medium-sized. The chain joins TRBV11-2 to TRBJ1-3; D remains unclear. The CDR3 extends over 15 amino acids. Trimming removed 5 bases at V and 2 bases at J, with 13 bases between. Germline CDR1 reads SGHAT; CDR2 reads FQNNGV. The CDR3 DNA reads TGTGCCAGCAGCCGTCTCGAGGGCGCTGGAAACACCATATATTTT. This codes for CASSRLEGAGNTIYF.

This clone appeared a single time. The chain employs TRBV28 and TRBJ1-1; no firm D call. Germline assignment: CDR1 MDHEN and CDR2 SYDVKM. There are 12 residues in the CDR3. Between the trimmed V and J ends, which lost 6 bases and 0 bases, there was a span of 5 bases. CDR3 nucleotide sequence: TGTGCCAGCAGACCTATGAACACTGAAGCTTTCTTT. Amino acid sequence: CASRPMNTEAFF.

This chain connects TRBV6-5 to TRBJ1-5, with no clear D. CDR1 and CDR2 (germline): MNHEY, SVGAGI. The CDR3 loop spans 12 amino acids. Trimming removed 8 bases at V and 3 bases at J, with 8 bases between. CDR3 coding DNA: TGTGCCAGCGCGACTTCCAATCAGCCCCAGCATTTT. It translates to CASATSNQPQHF.

V gene TRBV7-8 combines with J gene TRBJ2-1, with 9 bases fitting TRBD2. This CDR3 region has 14 residues. Germline V gene sequence: CDR1 SGHVS, CDR2 FQNEAQ. V lost 3 bases to trimming and J lost 9 bases; unmatched junction nucleotides: 6. CDR3 sequence: CASSLSLAGSEQFF. The CDR3 nucleotides are TGTGCCAGCAGCTTGTCTCTAGCGGGAAGTGAGCAGTTCTTC.

J is TRBJ2-5 and V is TRBV18; a weak D match, TRBD2 (5 bases). In germline, CDR1 is KGHSH, CDR2 LQKENI. V lost 4 bases, J lost 0 bases, and 9 bases lay in between. CDR3 length: 14 amino acids. CDR3 sequence: CASSLSLDQETQYF. As DNA, the CDR3 is TGTGCCAGCTCACTTTCACTAGACCAAGAGACCCAGTACTTC.

The chain couples TRBV6-5 to TRBJ2-1; D call uncertain. V was pared by 4 bases and J by 6 bases, with 7 bases between. The CDR3 totals 12 residues. CDR1 is MNHEY, CDR2 SVGAGI, per germline. CDR3 amino acids: CASSLNFNEQFF. As DNA, the CDR3 is TGTGCCAGCAGTTTAAACTTCAATGAGCAGTTCTTC.

The chain carries TRBV5-4 and TRBJ1-2, with TRBD1 matching 7 bases. Per germline, CDR1 SGHNT and CDR2 YYREEE (reference sequence). J was trimmed by 3 bases and V by 3 bases; bases with no gene match: 2. This CDR3 region has 13 residues. The CDR3 nucleotides are TGTGCCAGCAGCTCCCAGGGGGACTATGGCTACACCTTC. It yields the protein CASSSQGDYGYTF.

The chain is built from TRBV7-9 and TRBJ2-7; unclear D gene. The CDR3 is 13 amino acids. Germline V gives CDR1 SEHNR, CDR2 FQNEAQ (reference sequence). Trimming removed 5 bases at V and 7 bases at J, with 15 bases between. The CDR3 region is CASSPNSAGEQYF. In DNA form, the CDR3 reads TGTGCCAGCAGCCCTAACTCGGCAGGAGAGCAGTACTTC.

The chain couples TRBV5-1 to TRBJ2-5, with D possibly matching TRBD2 (6 bases). Germline-derived CDR1 and CDR2 are SGHRS and YFSETQ. CDR3 length: 17 residues. V gave up 4 bases and J gave up 5 bases, with 24 bases separating them. For the CDR3, the DNA is TGCGCCAGCAGCGCGGGCGGGGCCGTTCTCCTCGGGGAGACCCAGTACTTC. This translates into CASSAGGAVLLGETQYF.

This rearrangement joins TRBV6-5 to TRBJ1-5; D is unresolved. Deletions cut 0 bases from V and 3 bases from J, with 9 bases between. Germline CDR1 reads MNHEY; CDR2 reads SVGAGI. The CDR3 covers 15 residues. Written as DNA, the CDR3 is TGTGCCAGCAGTTACTCGGTTGAGGACAATCAGCCCCAGCATTTT. It encodes CASSYSVEDNQPQHF.